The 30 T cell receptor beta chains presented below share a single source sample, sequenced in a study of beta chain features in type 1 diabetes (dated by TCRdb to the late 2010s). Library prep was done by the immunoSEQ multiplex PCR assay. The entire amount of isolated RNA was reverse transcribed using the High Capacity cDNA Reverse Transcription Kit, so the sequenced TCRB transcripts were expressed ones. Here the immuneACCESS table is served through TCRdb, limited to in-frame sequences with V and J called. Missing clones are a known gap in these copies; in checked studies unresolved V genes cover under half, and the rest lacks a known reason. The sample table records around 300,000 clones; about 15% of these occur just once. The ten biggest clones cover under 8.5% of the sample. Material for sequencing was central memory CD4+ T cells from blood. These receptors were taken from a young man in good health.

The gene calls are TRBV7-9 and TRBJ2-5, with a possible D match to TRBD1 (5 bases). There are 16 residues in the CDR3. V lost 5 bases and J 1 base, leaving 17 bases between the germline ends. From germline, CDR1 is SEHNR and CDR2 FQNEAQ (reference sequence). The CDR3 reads CASSPEYRTVQETQYF. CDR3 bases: TGTGCCAGCAGCCCGGAGTACAGGACCGTCCAAGAGACCCAGTACTTC.

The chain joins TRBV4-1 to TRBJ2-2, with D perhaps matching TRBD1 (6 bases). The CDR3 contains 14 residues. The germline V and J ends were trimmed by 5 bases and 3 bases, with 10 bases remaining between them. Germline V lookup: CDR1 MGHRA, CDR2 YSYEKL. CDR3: CASSYRVDTGELFF. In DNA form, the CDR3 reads TGCGCCAGCAGCTACAGGGTTGACACCGGGGAGCTGTTTTTT.

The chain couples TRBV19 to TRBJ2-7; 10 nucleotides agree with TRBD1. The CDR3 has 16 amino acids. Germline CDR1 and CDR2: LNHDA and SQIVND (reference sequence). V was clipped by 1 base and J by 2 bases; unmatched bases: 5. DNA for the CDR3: TGTGCCAGTAGTATAGGGGGACAGGGGCTCACCTACGAGCAGTACTTC. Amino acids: CASSIGGQGLTYEQYF.

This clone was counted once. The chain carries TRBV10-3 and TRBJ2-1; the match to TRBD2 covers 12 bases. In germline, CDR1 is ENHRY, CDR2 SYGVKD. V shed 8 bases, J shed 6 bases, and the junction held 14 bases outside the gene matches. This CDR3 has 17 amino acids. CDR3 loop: CAIRDKPQTSGSNEQFF. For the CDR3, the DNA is TGTGCCATCCGCGACAAACCACAGACTAGCGGGAGCAATGAGCAGTTCTTC.

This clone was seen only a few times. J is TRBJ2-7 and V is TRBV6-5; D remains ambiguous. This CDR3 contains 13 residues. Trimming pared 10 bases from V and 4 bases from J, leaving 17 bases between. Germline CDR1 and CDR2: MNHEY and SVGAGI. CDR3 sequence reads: CAIYDTNRYEQYF. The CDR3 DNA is TGTGCCATCTATGACACAAACAGATACGAGCAGTACTTC.

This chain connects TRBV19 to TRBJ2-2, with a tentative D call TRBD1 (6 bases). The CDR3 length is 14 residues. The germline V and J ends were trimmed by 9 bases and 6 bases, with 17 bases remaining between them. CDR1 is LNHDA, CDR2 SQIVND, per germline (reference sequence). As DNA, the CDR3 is TGTGCCAGCCAGGGGTGGATGGGCGCCGGGGAGCTGTTTTTT. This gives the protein CASQGWMGAGELFF.

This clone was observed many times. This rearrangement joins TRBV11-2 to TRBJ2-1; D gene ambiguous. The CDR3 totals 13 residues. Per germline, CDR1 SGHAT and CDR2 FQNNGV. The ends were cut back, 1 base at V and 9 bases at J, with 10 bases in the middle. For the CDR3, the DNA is TGTGCCAGCAGCTTAGGCCTTGGTGGTGAGCAGTTCTTC. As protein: CASSLGLGGEQFF.

This CDR3 reads CASSQEVNGAAGGYTF. The CDR3 DNA sequence: TGCGCCAGCAGCCAAGAGGTAAACGGGGCAGCTGGTGGCTACACCTTC. This chain uses TRBV4-3 with TRBJ1-2; possible D gene TRBD1, 5 bases. V lost 0 bases and J 7 bases, leaving 18 bases between the germline ends. CDR3 length equals 16 residues. In germline, CDR1 is LGHNA, CDR2 YSLEER.

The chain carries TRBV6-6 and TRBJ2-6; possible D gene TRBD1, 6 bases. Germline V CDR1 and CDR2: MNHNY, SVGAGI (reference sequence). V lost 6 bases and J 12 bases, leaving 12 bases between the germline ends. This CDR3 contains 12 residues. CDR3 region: CASSQQGSVLTF. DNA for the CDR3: TGTGCCAGCAGCCAACAGGGATCCGTCCTGACTTTC.

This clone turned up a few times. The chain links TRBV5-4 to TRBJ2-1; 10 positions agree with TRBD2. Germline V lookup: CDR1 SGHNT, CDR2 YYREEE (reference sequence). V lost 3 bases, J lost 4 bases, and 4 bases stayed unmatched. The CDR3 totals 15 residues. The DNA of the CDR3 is TGTGCCAGCAGCTCTCTAGCGGGAGATTACAATGAGCAGTTCTTC. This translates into CASSSLAGDYNEQFF.

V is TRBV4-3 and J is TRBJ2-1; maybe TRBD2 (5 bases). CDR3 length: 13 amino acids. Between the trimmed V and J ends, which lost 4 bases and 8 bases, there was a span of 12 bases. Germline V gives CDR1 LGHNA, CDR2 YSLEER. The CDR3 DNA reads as TGCGCCAGCAGCCCAGGAGGAGCGGATGAGCAGTTCTTC. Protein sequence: CASSPGGADEQFF.

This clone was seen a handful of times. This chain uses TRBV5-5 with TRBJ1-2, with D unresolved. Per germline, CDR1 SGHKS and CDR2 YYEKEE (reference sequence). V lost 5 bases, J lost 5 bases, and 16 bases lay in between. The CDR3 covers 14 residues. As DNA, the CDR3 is TGTGCCAGCAGGCTGGAGGAACGGGAATATGGCTACACCTTC. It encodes CASRLEEREYGYTF. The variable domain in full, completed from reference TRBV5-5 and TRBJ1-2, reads DAGVTQSPTHLIKTRGQQVTLRCSPISGHKSVSWYQQVLGQGPQFIFQYYEKEERGRGNFPDRFSARQFPNYSSELNVNALLLGDSALYLCASRLEEREYGYTFGSGTRLTVV.

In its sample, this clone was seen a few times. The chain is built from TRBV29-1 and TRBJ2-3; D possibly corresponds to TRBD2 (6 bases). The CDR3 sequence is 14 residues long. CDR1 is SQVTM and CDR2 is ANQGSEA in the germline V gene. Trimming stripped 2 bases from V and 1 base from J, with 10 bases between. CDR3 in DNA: TGCAGCGTTGAACAGACGGGGGGCACAGATACGCAGTATTTT. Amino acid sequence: CSVEQTGGTDTQYF.

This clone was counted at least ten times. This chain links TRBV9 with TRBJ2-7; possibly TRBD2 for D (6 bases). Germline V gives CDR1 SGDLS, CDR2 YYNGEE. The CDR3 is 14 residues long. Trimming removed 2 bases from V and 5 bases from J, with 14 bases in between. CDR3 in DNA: TGTGCCAGCAGCGTCAGGGCCGCGGGGCACGAGCAGTACTTC. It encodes CASSVRAAGHEQYF.

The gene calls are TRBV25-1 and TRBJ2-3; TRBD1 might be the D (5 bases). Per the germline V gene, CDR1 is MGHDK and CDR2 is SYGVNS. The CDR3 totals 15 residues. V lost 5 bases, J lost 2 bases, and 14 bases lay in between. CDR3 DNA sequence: TGTGCCAGCAGTCGGAAGGGGCTCAACACAGATACGCAGTATTTT. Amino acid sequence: CASSRKGLNTDTQYF.

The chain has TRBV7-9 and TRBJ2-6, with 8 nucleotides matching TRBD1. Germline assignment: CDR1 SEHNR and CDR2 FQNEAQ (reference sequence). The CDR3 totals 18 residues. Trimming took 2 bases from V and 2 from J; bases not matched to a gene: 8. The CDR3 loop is CASSLSHPTGAGANVLTF. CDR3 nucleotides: TGTGCCAGCAGCTTATCCCACCCGACAGGGGCTGGGGCCAACGTCCTGACTTTC.

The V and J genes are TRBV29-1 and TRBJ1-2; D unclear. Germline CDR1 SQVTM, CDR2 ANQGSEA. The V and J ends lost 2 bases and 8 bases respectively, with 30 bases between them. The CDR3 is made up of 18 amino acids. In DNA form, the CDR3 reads TGCAGCGTTGAATGGCCTGGGCAGCGGGATACCTACTTGGGGGGCTACACCTTC. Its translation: CSVEWPGQRDTYLGGYTF. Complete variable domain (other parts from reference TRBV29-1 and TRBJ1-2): SAVISQKPSRDICQRGTSLTIQCQVDSQVTMMFWYRQQPGQSLTLIATANQGSEATYESGFVIDKFPISRPNLTFSTLTVSNMSPEDSSIYLCSVEWPGQRDTYLGGYTFGSGTRLTVV.

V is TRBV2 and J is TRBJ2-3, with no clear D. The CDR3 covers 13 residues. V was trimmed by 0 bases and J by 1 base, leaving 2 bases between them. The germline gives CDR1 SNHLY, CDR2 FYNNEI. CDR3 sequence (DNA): TGTGCCAGCAGTGAAGCTCGCACAGATACGCAGTATTTT. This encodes CASSEARTDTQYF. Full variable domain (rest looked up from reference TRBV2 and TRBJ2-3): EPEVTQTPSHQVTQMGQEVILRCVPISNHLYFYWYRQILGQKVEFLVSFYNNEISEKSEIFDDQFSVERPDGSNFTLKIRSTKLEDSAMYFCASSEARTDTQYFGPGTRLTVL.

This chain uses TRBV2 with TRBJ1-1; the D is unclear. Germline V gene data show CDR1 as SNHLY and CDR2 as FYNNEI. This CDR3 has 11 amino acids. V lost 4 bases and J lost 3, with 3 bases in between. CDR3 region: CASSGHTEAFF. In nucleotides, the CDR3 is TGTGCCAGCAGTGGGCACACTGAAGCTTTCTTT.

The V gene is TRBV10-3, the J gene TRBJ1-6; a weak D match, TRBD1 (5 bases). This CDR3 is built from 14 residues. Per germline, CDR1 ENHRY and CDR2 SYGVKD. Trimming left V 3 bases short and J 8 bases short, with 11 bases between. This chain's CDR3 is CAISEGDGDSPLHF. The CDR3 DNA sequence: TGTGCCATCAGTGAAGGGGACGGAGATTCACCCCTCCACTTT.

Here the CDR3 DNA reads TGTGCCAGCAGTCCAGGGTACACCGGGGAGCTGTTTTTT. Protein: CASSPGYTGELFF. V is TRBV27 and J is TRBJ2-2; possible D gene TRBD1, 5 bases. The CDR3 runs 13 residues. CDR1 is MNHEY and CDR2 is SMNVEV in the germline V gene (reference sequence). Trimming left V 5 bases short and J 3 bases short, with 7 bases between.

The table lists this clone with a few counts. CDR3 coding DNA: TGTGCCAGCAGCCCAGGACTTCTCCAAGAGACCCAGTACTTC. Encoded protein: CASSPGLLQETQYF. The chain couples TRBV7-7 to TRBJ2-5; a possible D gene is TRBD2 (5 bases). Looked up from germline, CDR1 is SSHAT and CDR2 is FNYEAQ (reference sequence). Deletions cut 5 bases from V and 1 base from J, with 11 bases between. The CDR3 is 14 residues long.

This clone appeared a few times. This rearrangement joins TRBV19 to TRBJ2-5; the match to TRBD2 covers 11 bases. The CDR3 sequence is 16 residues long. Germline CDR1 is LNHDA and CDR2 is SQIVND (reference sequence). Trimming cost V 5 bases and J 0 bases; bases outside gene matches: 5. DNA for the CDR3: TGTGCCAGTAGTGACGGGACTAGCGGAGACCAAGAGACCCAGTACTTC. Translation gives CASSDGTSGDQETQYF.

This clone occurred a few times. This CDR3 reads CASSEQTGVNEKLFF. The CDR3 nucleotides read TGTGCCAGCAGTGAACAGACAGGCGTAAATGAAAAACTGTTTTTT. This sequence joins TRBV7-2 and TRBJ1-4, with D possibly being TRBD1 (6 bases). The CDR3 is 15 residues long. V was cut by 6 bases and J by 5 bases, with 16 bases left in between. Looked up from germline, CDR1 is SGHTA and CDR2 is FQGNSA.

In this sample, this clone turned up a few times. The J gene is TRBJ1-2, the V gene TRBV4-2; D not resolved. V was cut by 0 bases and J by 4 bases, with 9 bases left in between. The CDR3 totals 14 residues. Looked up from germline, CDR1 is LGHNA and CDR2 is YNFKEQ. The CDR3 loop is CASSQDRLSYGYTF. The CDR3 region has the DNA TGTGCCAGCAGCCAAGATAGGCTCAGCTATGGCTACACCTTC.

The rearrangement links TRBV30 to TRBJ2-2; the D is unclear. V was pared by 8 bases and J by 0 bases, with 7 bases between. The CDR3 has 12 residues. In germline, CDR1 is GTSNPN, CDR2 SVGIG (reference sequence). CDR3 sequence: CARDANTGELFF. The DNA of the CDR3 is TGTGCCCGCGATGCGAACACCGGGGAGCTGTTTTTT.

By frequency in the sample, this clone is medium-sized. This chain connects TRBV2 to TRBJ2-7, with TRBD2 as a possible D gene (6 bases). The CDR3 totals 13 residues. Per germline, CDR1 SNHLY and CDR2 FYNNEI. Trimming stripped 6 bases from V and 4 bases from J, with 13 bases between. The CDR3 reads CASSDQTSYEQYV. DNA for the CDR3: TGTGCCAGCAGCGATCAGACTAGTTACGAGCAGTACGTC.

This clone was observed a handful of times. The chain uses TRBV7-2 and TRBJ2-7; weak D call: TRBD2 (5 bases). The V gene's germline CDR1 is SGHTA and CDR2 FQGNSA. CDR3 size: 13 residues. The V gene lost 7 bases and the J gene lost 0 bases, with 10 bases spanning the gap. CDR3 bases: TGTGCCAGCACCCCGGGGAGCTCCTACGAGCAGTACTTC. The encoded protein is CASTPGSSYEQYF.

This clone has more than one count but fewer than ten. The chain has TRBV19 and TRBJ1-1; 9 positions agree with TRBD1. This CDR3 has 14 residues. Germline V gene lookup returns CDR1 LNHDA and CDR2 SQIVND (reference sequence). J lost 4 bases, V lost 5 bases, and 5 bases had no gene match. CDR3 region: CASSSQGALTEAFF. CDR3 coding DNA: TGTGCCAGTAGTTCACAGGGGGCACTCACTGAAGCTTTCTTT.

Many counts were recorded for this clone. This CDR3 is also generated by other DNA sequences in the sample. CDR3 nucleotide sequence: TGTGCCAGCAGCTTAGCGGGACTAGCGGGGCAAGAGACCCAGTACTTC. It yields the protein CASSLAGLAGQETQYF. The chain combines TRBV7-9 with TRBJ2-5, with 13 nucleotides matching TRBD2. The V gene end was trimmed by 0 bases and the J gene end by 2 bases; junction bases not matched to a gene: 0. The CDR3 has 16 amino acids. Germline CDR1 SEHNR, CDR2 FQNEAQ (reference sequence).